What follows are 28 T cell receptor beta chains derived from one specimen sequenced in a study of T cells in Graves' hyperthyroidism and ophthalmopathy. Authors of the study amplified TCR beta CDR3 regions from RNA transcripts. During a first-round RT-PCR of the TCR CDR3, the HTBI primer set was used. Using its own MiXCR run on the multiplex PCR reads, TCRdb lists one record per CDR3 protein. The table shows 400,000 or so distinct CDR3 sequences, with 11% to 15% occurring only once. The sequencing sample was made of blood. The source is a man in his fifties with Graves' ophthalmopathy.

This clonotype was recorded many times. The DNA for the CDR3 is TGTGCCAGCAGCGACGGTGGACCTAGCGGGAGGAGCTACGAGCAGTACTTC. Translated: CASSDGGPSGRSYEQYF. The genes are TRBV2 and TRBJ2-7; 11 bases align to TRBD2. The CDR3 is 17 residues long. Germline V lookup: CDR1 SNHLY, CDR2 FYNNEI. V was pared by 6 bases and J by 3 bases, with 13 bases of the junction left unmatched.

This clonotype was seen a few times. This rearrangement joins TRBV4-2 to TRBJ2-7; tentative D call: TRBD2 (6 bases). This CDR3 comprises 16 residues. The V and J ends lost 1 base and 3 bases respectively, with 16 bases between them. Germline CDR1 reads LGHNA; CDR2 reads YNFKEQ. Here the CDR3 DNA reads TGTGCCAGCAGCCAAGTTACTAGCCGAAGGGGCTACGAGCAGTACTTC. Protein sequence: CASSQVTSRRGYEQYF.

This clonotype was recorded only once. The CDR3 nucleotides read TGTGCCAGCAGTGAACCTGGGACCAACTATGGCTACACCTTC. This encodes CASSEPGTNYGYTF. The chain carries TRBV27 and TRBJ1-2; TRBD1 might be the D (5 bases). The germline V and J ends were trimmed by 5 bases and 2 bases, with 12 bases remaining between them. Germline V lookup: CDR1 MNHEY, CDR2 SMNVEV (reference sequence). The CDR3 has 14 amino acids.

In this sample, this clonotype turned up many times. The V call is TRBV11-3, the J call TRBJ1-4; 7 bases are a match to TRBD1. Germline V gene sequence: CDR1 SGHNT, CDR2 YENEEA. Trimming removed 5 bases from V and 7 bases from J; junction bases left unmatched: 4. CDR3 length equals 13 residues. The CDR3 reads CASSPRGGEKLFF. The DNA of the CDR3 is TGTGCCAGCAGCCCCAGGGGGGGTGAAAAACTGTTTTTT.

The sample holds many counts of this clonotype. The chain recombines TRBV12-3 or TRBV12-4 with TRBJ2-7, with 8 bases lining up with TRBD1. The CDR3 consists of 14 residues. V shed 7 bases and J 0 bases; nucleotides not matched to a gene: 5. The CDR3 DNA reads TGTGCCAGCACCCGGGACAGGAACTCCTACGAGCAGTACTTC. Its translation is CASTRDRNSYEQYF.

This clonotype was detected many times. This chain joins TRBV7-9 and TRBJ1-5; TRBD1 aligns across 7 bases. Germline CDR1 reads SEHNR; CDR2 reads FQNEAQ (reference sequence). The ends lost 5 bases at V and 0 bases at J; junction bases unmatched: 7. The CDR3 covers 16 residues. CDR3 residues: CASSTGTDYSNQPQHF. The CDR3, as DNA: TGTGCCAGCAGCACCGGGACAGACTATAGCAATCAGCCCCAGCATTTT.

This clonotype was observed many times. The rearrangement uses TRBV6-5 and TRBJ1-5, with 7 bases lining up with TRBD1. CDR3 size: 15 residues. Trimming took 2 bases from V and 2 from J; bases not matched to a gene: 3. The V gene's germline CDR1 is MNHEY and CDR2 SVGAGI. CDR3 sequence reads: CASSYGQARNQPQHF. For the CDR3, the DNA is TGTGCCAGCAGTTACGGACAGGCACGCAATCAGCCCCAGCATTTT.

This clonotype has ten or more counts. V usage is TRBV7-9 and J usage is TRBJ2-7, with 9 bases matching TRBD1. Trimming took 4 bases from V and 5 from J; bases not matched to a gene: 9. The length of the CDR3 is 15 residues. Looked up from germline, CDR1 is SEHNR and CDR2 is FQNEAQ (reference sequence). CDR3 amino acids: CASSSSGTGNHEQYF. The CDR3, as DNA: TGTGCCAGCAGCTCATCCGGGACAGGGAACCACGAGCAGTACTTC. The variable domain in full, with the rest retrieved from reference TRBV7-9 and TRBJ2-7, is DTGVSQNPRHKITKRGQNVTFRCDPISEHNRLYWYRQTLGQGPEFLTYFQNEAQLEKSRLLSDRFSAERPKGSFSTLEIQRTEQGDSAMYLCASSSSGTGNHEQYFGPGTRLTVT.

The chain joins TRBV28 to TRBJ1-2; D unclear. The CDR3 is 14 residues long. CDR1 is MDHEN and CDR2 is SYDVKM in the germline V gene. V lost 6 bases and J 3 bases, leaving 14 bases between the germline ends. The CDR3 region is CASSRESPDYGYTF. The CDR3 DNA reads TGTGCCAGCAGCAGAGAATCCCCTGACTATGGCTACACCTTC.

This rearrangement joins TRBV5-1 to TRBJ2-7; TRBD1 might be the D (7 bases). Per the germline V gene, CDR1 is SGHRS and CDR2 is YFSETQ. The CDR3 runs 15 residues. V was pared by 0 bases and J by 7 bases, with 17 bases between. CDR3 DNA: TGCGCCAGCAGCTTGGCCATTGGAGGGGGCGAAGAGCAGTACTTC. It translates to CASSLAIGGGEEQYF.

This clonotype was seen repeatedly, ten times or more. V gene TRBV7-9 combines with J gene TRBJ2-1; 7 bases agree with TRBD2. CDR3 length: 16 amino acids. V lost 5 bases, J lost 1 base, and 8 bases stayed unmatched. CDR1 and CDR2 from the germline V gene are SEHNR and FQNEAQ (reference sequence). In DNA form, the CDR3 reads TGTGCCAGCAGCACCCCTAGCGGAACGTCCTACAATGAGCAGTTCTTC. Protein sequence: CASSTPSGTSYNEQFF.

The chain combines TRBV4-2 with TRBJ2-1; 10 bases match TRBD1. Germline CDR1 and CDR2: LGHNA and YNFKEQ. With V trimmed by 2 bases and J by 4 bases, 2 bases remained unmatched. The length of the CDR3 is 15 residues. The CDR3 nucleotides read TGTGCCAGCAGCCAATGGACAGGGGGGTACAATGAGCAGTTCTTC. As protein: CASSQWTGGYNEQFF.

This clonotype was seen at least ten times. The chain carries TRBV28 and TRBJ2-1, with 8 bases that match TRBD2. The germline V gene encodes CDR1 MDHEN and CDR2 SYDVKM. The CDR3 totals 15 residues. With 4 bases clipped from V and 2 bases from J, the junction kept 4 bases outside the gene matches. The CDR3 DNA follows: TGTGCCAGCAGTTCCCAAGCGGGAGCCTACAATGAGCAGTTCTTC. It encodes CASSSQAGAYNEQFF.

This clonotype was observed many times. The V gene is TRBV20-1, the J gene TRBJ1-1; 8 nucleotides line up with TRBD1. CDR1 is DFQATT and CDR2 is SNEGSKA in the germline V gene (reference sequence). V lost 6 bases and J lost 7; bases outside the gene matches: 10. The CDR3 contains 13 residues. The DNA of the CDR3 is TGCAGTGCGCAGTACGACAGGGGTAATGAAGCTTTCTTT. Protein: CSAQYDRGNEAFF.

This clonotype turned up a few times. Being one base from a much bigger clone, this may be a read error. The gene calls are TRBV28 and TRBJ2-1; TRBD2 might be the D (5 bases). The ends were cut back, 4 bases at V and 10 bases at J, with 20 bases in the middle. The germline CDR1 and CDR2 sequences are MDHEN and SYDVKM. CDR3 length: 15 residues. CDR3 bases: TGTGCCAGCAGTTCCCTCGGGATTATCTCCCACGAGCAGTTCTTC. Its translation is CASSSLGIISHEQFF.

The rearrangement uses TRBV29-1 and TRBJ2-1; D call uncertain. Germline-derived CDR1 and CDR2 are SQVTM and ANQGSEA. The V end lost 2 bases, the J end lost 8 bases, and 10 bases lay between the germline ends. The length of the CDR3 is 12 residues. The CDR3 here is CSVEITSDEQFF. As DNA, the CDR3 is TGCAGCGTTGAAATAACGTCCGATGAGCAGTTCTTC.

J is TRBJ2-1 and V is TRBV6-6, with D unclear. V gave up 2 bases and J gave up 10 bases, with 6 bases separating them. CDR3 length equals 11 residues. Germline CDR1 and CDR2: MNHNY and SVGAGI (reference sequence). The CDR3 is CASSYRVEQFF. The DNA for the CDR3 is TGTGCCAGCAGTTACCGAGTCGAGCAGTTCTTC.

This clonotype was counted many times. The CDR3 region has the DNA TGTGCCAGCAGCCTACATGGACAAACTAATGAAAAACTGTTTTTT. Encoded protein: CASSLHGQTNEKLFF. V is TRBV7-8 and J is TRBJ1-4; the D gene is possibly TRBD1 (5 bases). Per the germline V gene, CDR1 is SGHVS and CDR2 is FQNEAQ. The ends were cut back, 5 bases at V and 1 base at J, with 11 bases in the middle. This CDR3 spans 15 amino acids.

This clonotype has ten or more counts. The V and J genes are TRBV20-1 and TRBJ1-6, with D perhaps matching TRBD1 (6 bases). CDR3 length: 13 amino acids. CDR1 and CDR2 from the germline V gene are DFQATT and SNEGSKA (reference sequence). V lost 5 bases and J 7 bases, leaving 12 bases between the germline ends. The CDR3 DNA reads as TGCAGTGCTCAAGGACAGCTAAATTCACCCCTCCACTTT. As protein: CSAQGQLNSPLHF.

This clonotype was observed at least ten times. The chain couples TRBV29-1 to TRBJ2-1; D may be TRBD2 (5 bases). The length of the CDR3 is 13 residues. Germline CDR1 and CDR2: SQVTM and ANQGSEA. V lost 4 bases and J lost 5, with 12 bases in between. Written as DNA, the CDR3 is TGCAGCGTTGTAGAGGGAGAGAACAATGAGCAGTTCTTC. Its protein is CSVVEGENNEQFF.

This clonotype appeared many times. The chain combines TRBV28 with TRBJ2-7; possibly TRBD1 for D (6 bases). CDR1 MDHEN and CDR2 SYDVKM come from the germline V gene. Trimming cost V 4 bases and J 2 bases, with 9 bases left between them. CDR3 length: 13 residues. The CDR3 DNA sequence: TGTGCCAGCAGTTCTAGACAGGCCTACGAGCAGTACTTC. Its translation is CASSSRQAYEQYF.

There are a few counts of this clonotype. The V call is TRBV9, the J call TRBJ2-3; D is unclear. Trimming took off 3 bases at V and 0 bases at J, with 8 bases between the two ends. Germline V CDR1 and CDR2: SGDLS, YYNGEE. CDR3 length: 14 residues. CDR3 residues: CASSDKRSTDTQYF. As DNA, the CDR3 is TGTGCCAGCAGCGATAAGCGTAGCACAGATACGCAGTATTTT. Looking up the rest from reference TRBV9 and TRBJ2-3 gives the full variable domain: DSGVTQTPKHLITATGQRVTLRCSPRSGDLSVYWYQQSLDQGLQFLIQYYNGEERAKGNILERFSAQQFPDLHSELNLSSLELGDSALYFCASSDKRSTDTQYFGPGTRLTVL.

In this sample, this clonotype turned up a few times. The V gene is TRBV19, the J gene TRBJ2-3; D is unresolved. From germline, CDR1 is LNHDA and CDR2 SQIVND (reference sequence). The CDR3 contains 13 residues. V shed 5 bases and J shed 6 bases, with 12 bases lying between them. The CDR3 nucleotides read TGTGCCAGTAGTCCCCGGCCCGGGGATACGCAGTATTTT. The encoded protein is CASSPRPGDTQYF.

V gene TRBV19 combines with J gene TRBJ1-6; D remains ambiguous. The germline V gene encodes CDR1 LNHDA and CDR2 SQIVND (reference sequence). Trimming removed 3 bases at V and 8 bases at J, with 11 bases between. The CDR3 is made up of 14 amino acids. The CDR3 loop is CASSIDGPYSPLHF. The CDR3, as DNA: TGTGCCAGTAGTATCGACGGACCCTATTCACCCCTCCACTTT.

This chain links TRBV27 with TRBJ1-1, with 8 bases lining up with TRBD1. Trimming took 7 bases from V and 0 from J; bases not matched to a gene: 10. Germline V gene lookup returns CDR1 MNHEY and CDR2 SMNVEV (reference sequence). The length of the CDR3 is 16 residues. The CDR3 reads CASNTRTGNLNTEAFF. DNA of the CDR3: TGTGCCAGCAATACAAGGACAGGGAACCTGAACACTGAAGCTTTCTTT.

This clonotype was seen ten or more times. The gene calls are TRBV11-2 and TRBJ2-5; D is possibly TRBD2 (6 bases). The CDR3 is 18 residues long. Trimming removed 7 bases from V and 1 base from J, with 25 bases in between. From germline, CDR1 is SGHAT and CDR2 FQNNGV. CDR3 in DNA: TGTGCCAGCACTGTATCTAGCGTGAGGACGAACTTCCAAGAGACCCAGTACTTC. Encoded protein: CASTVSSVRTNFQETQYF.

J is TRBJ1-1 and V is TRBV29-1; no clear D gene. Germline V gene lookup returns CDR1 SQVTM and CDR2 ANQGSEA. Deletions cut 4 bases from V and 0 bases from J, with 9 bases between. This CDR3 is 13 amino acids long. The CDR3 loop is CSVVGFMNTEAFF. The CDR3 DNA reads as TGCAGCGTTGTGGGGTTCATGAACACTGAAGCTTTCTTT. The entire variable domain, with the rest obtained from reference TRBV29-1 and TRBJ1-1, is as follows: SAVISQKPSRDICQRGTSLTIQCQVDSQVTMMFWYRQQPGQSLTLIATANQGSEATYESGFVIDKFPISRPNLTFSTLTVSNMSPEDSSIYLCSVVGFMNTEAFFGQGTRLTVV.

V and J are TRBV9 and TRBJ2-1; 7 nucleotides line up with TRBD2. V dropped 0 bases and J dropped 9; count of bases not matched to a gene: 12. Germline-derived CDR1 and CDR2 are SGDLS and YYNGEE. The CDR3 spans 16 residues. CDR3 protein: CASSVVEGRALGEQFF. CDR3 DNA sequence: TGTGCCAGCAGCGTAGTGGAGGGGAGGGCCTTAGGTGAGCAGTTCTTC.